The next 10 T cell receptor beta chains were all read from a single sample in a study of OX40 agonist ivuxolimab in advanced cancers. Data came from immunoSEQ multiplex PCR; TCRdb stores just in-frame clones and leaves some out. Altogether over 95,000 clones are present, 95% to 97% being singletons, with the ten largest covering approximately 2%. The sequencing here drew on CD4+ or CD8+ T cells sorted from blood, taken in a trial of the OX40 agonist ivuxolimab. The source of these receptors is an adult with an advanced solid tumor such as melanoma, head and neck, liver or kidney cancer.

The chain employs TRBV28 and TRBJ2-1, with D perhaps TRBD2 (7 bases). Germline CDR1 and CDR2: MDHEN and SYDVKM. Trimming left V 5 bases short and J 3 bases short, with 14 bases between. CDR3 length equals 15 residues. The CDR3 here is CASSLGEGGYNEQFF. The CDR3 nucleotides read TGTGCCAGCAGTCTAGGGGAGGGGGGCTACAATGAGCAGTTCTTC.

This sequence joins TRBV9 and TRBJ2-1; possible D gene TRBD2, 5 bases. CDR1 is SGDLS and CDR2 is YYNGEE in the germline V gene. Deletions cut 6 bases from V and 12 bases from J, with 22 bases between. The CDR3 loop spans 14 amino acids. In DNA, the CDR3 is TGTGCCAGCAACCCTCGCCCGGGGTGGCTAGGGCAGTTCTTC. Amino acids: CASNPRPGWLGQFF.

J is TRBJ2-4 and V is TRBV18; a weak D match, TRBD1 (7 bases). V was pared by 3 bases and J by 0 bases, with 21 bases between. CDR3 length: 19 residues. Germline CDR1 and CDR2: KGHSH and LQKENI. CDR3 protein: CASSPGGQLLGLAKNIQYF. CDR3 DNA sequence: TGTGCCAGCTCACCGGGGGGACAGCTTCTGGGATTAGCCAAAAACATTCAGTACTTC. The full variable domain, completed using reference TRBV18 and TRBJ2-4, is NAGVMQNPRHLVRRRGQEARLRCSPMKGHSHVYWYRQLPEEGLKFMVYLQKENIIDESGMPKERFSAEFPKEGPSILRIQQVVRGDSAAYFCASSPGGQLLGLAKNIQYFGAGTRLSVL.

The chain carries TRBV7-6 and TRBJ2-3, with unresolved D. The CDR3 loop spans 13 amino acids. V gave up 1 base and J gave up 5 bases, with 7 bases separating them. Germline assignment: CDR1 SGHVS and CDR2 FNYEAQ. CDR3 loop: CASSLGSEDTQYF. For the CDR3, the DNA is TGTGCCAGCAGCTTAGGGTCGGAAGATACGCAGTATTTT.

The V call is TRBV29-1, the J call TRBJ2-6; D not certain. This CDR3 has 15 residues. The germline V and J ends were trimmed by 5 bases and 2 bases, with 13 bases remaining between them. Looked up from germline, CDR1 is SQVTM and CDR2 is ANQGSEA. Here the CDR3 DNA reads TGCAGCGTTTTTCGCACGGACCCTGGGGCCAACGTCCTGACTTTC. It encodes CSVFRTDPGANVLTF. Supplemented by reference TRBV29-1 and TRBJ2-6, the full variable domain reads SAVISQKPSRDICQRGTSLTIQCQVDSQVTMMFWYRQQPGQSLTLIATANQGSEATYESGFVIDKFPISRPNLTFSTLTVSNMSPEDSSIYLCSVFRTDPGANVLTFGAGSRLTVL.

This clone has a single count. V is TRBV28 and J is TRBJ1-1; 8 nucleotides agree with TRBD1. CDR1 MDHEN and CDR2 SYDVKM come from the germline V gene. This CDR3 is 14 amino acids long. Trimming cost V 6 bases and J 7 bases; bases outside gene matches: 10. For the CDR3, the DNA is TGTGCCAGCAGCGAGCTTTCACAGGGGGGTGAAGCTTTCTTT. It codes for CASSELSQGGEAFF.

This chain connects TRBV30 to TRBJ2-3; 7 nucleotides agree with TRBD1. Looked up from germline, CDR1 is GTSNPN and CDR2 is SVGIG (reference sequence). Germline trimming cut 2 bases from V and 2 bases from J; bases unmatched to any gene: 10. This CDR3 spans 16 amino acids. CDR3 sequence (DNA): TGTGCCTGGAGTTCATACAGGGGCGGAGACACAGATACGCAGTATTTT. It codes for CAWSSYRGGDTDTQYF.

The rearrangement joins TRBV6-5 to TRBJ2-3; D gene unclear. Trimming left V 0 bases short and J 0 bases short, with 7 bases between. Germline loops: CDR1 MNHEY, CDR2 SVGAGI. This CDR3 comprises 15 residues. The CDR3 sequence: CASSYSEVSTDTQYF. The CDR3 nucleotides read TGTGCCAGCAGTTACTCCGAGGTCAGCACAGATACGCAGTATTTT.

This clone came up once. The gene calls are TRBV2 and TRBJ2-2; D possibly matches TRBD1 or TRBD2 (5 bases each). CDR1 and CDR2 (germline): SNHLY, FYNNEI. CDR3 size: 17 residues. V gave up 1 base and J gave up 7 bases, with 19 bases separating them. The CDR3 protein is CASSEDRGVTRGGELFF. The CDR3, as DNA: TGTGCCAGCAGTGAAGATAGGGGAGTTACGAGAGGCGGGGAGCTGTTTTTT. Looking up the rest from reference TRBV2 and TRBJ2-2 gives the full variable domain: EPEVTQTPSHQVTQMGQEVILRCVPISNHLYFYWYRQILGQKVEFLVSFYNNEISEKSEIFDDQFSVERPDGSNFTLKIRSTKLEDSAMYFCASSEDRGVTRGGELFFGEGSRLTVL.

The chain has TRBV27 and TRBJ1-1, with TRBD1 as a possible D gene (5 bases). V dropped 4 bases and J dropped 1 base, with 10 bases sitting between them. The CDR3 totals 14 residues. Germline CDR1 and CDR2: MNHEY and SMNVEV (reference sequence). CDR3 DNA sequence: TGTGCCAGCAGTTGGAGCAGGGCGAACACTGAAGCTTTCTTT. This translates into CASSWSRANTEAFF.